This T cell receptor (beta chain) was profiled in a study of CXCR3-negative and CXCR3-positive naive CD8 T cells. Study-wide findings and caveats: Both naive subsets, CXCR3-negative and CXCR3-positive, displayed similar TRBV-TRBJ usage, unlike memory cells.

The CDR3 extends over 16 amino acids. Germline V gene data show CDR1 as SQVTM and CDR2 as ANQGSEA. Note on this clonotype: What it recognizes is unknown.

UMI-labeled TRB cDNA libraries were prepared by 5' RACE. TCRdb re-called the 5' RACE reads and shows each CDR3 protein once, DNA omitted. The sample has over 70,000 distinct CDR3 sequences. Sorting was done in triplicate for each CD8+ T cell subset (under 330,000 cells each). The CD45RO-CCR7+CD27+CD95- phenotype denoted naive CD8+ T cells. The specimen sequenced was naive CXCR3- CD8+ T cells from blood. Regarding subset: CD45RO-CCR7+CD27+CD95- naive CD8+ T cells lacking CXCR3 (TNR3-). The chain uses TRBV29-1 and TRBJ1-1; without DNA, the TCRdb call of TRBD1 cannot be checked. The sequence was collected from a human donor in good health. Some clones in this sample may be carry-over from other donors' samples. CDR3 region: CSVEGTSTEGATEAFF.